This passage covers 2 T cell receptor beta chains from one sample sequenced in a study of response to subunit inactivated influenza vaccine. MiXCR, applied by TCRdb to the RT-PCR reads, yields one record per CDR3 protein. The sample records about 520,000 distinct CDR3 sequences, approximately 7.2% being singletons. The specimen was PBMCs from blood, collected roughly 24 months after vaccination. Receptors originate from a man aged 50 to 69 who received an inactivated influenza vaccine.

The chain carries TRBV28 and TRBJ2-1; possibly TRBD1 or TRBD2 for D (5 bases each). V was cut by 10 bases and J by 10 bases, with 20 bases left in between. The germline V gene has CDR1 MDHEN and CDR2 SYDVKM. The CDR3 covers 13 residues. The CDR3 region is CAMMSPKRGEQFF. The CDR3 DNA sequence: TGTGCCATGATGTCTCCCAAACGGGGCGAGCAGTTCTTC.

This clonotype showed up many times. This CDR3 reads CSADRAISRGEAFF. The CDR3 DNA is TGCAGTGCCGACAGGGCGATTTCGAGGGGTGAAGCTTTCTTT. The chain joins TRBV20-1 to TRBJ1-1; the match to TRBD1 covers 7 bases. The V and J ends lost 6 bases and 7 bases, in that order; junction bases with no gene match: 14. The CDR3 length is 14 residues. CDR1 and CDR2 (germline): DFQATT, SNEGSKA (reference sequence).